This T cell receptor beta chain was identified in a study of T cell responses to AZD1222 COVID-19 vaccine. Study-wide results and caveats: CD4 TCRs associated with vaccination spanned spike, dominating at 160-218 and 743-854. There were mostly white British donors and more females than males, and clonal diversity was possibly underestimated. Repertoire samples came only from after the peak T cell response. Baseline seropositives among AZD1222 recipients totaled only five to seven.

Only a few counts were recorded for this clone. No antigen is known for it. V shed 10 bases and J shed 8 bases, with 14 bases lying between them. CDR3 length: 11 amino acids. Germline V CDR1 and CDR2: MNHEY, SVGAGI. The data were produced by immunoSEQ multiplex PCR, yet TCRdb's version contains in-frame clones alone and is incomplete. The sample comprises about 120,000 clones, about 88% of which are singletons, and around 2.9% rests with the top ten. The specimen was peripheral blood, collected 28 days after the second AZD1222 dose. This TCR came from an adult who received the AZD1222 COVID-19 vaccine. The rearrangement links TRBV6-5 to TRBJ1-2; D is unresolved. CDR3 in amino acids: CATCGVGGYTF. The CDR3 DNA is TGTGCCACCTGCGGGGTGGGGGGCTACACCTTC.